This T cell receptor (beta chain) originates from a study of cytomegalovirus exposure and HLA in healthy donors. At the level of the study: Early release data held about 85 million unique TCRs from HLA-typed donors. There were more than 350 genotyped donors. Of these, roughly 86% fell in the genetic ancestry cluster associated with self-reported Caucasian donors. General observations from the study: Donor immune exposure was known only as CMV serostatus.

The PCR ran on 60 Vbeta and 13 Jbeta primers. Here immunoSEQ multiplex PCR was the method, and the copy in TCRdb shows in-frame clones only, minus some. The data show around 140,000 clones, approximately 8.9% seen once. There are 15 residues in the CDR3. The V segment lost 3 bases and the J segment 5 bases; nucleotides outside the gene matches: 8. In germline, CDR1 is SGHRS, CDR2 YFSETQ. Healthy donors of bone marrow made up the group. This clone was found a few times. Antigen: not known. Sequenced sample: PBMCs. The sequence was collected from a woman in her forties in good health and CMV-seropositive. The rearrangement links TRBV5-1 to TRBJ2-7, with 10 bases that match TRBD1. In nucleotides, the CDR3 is TGCGCCAGCAGCTCCTCGGGACAGGGGTTCAACGAGCAGTACTTC. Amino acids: CASSSSGQGFNEQYF.